The sequence of this T cell receptor (beta chain) was determined in a study of Graves' ophthalmopathy and Graves' hyperthyroidism. The sequenced template was RNA, covering the TCR beta CDR3 region. After a first-round RT-PCR with HTBI primers, a second-round multiplex PCR was run. TCRdb independently ran MiXCR on the multiplex PCR reads; one entry per CDR3 protein. The table includes about 640,000 distinct CDR3 sequences, about 41% detected once. Germline CDR1 SNHLY, CDR2 FYNNEI. Losses at the gene ends were 7 bases for V and 6 bases for J; bases not matched to a gene: 7. The CDR3 is 14 amino acids. The chain couples TRBV2 to TRBJ1-5, with 9 bases identical to TRBD1. This TCR was sampled from an adult man with Graves' ophthalmopathy. Material for sequencing was peripheral blood. This CDR3 reads CASTTQGARQPQHF. CDR3 sequence (DNA): TGTGCCAGCACAACACAGGGGGCTCGTCAGCCCCAGCATTTT. The variable domain in full, completed from reference TRBV2 and TRBJ1-5, reads EPEVTQTPSHQVTQMGQEVILRCVPISNHLYFYWYRQILGQKVEFLVSFYNNEISEKSEIFDDQFSVERPDGSNFTLKIRSTKLEDSAMYFCASTTQGARQPQHFGDGTRLSIL.